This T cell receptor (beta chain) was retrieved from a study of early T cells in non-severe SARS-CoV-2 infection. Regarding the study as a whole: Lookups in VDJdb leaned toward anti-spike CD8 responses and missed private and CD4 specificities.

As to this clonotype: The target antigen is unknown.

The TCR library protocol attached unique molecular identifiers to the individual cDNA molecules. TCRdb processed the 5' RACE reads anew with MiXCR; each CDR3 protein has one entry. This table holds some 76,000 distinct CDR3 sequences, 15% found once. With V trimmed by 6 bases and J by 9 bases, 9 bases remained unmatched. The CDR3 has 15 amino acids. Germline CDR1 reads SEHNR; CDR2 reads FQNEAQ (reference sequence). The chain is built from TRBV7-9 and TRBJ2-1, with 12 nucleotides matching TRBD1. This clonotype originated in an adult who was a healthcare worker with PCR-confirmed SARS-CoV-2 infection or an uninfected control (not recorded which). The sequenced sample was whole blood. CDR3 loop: CASRTMGQGAIEQFF. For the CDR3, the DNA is TGTGCCAGCAGAACAATGGGACAGGGGGCGATTGAGCAGTTCTTC.